This TCR beta chain is from a study of T cells in Graves' hyperthyroidism and ophthalmopathy. General study findings and limits: Ophthalmopathy, which appeared later, was predicted by the model a median approximately 6 months before onset. Blood also carried most thyroid clonotypes expanded above 0.001. A model using 13 V-J features told ophthalmopathy apart from stable hyperthyroidism.

On this clonotype: As yet, its antigen is unknown.

V trimming: 2 bases; J trimming: 5 bases; junction bases outside the gene matches: 11. The CDR3 consists of 16 residues. CDR1 is DFQATT and CDR2 is SNEGSKA in the germline V gene (reference sequence). Diagnosis rested on symptoms, serum thyroxine and TRAb, thyroid ultrasound, and orbital computed tomography. RNA transcripts yielded amplified TCR beta CDR3 regions. Using the HTBI primer set, a first-round RT-PCR was run on the TCR CDR3. TCRdb analysed the multiplex PCR reads with MiXCR anew, one entry per CDR3 protein. The sample has some 460,000 distinct CDR3 sequences, about a sixth seen once. The sequencing input was blood. The chain uses TRBV20-1 and TRBJ2-1, with 8 bases lining up with TRBD2. This receptor was obtained from a woman in her late teens or twenties with Graves' hyperthyroidism. In DNA, the CDR3 is TGCAGTGCTAGATCTAGCGGGCCGCGTCAACACAATGAGCAGTTCTTC. Its protein is CSARSSGPRQHNEQFF.